This entry lists 17 T cell receptor beta chains sequenced from one sample in a study of shared clonotypes between healthy human individuals. The naive CD8 population came from CD45RO-negative cells selected for CCR7, without terminally differentiated effector memory CD45RA+ cells. The table came from immunoSEQ multiplex PCR; TCRdb's copy has only in-frame clones and leaves some out. The sample lists about 2 million clones, approximately 94% occurring once. Sequencing was carried out using naive CD8+ T cells sorted from blood. The receptors come from a man younger than 35 in good health.

This chain links TRBV4-3 with TRBJ1-2, with a tentative D call TRBD1 (6 bases). Trimming removed 0 bases at V and 7 bases at J, with 18 bases between. This CDR3 contains 16 residues. CDR1 LGHNA and CDR2 YSLEER come from the germline V gene. The DNA for the CDR3 is TGCGCCAGCAGCCAAGATCTTTCCCACAGGGAGGGTGGCTACACCTTC. Its protein product is CASSQDLSHREGGYTF.

This clone was observed once. The V gene is TRBV19, the J gene TRBJ1-2; D uncertain. The CDR3 consists of 14 residues. Trimming took 8 bases from V and 4 from J, leaving 17 bases between them. In germline, CDR1 is LNHDA, CDR2 SQIVND (reference sequence). CDR3: CASQEDDEGYGYTF. DNA of the CDR3: TGTGCCAGTCAAGAGGACGATGAAGGCTATGGCTACACCTTC.

V is TRBV30 and J is TRBJ2-7; 12 positions agree with TRBD2. Germline V CDR1 and CDR2: GTSNPN, SVGIG (reference sequence). The CDR3 consists of 17 residues. V was clipped by 7 bases and J by 0 bases; unmatched bases: 13. The CDR3 DNA reads TGTGCCTTGGGACTAGCGGGCCACCCTCACAACTCCTACGAGCAGTACTTC. Its translation is CALGLAGHPHNSYEQYF.

The genes are TRBV6-6 and TRBJ1-3; tentative D call: TRBD1 (6 bases). The CDR3 runs to 15 residues. V was pared by 4 bases and J by 2 bases, with 12 bases between. Germline CDR1 and CDR2: MNHNY and SVGAGI (reference sequence). CDR3 in DNA: TGTGCCAGCAGTTTCCCCCGGGACACTGGAAACACCATATATTTT. Translated: CASSFPRDTGNTIYF.

The J gene is TRBJ2-1, the V gene TRBV10-3, with D maybe TRBD2 (5 bases). The V end lost 3 bases, the J end lost 7 bases, and 22 bases lay between the germline ends. The germline gives CDR1 ENHRY, CDR2 SYGVKD. CDR3 length: 17 residues. The CDR3 DNA reads as TGTGCCATCAGTGACCCATCTTTGGCTAGCCTCAGGAATGAGCAGTTCTTC. It translates to CAISDPSLASLRNEQFF.

J is TRBJ2-6 and V is TRBV4-1, with 7 bases fitting TRBD1. The CDR3 sequence is 18 residues long. Per germline, CDR1 MGHRA and CDR2 YSYEKL. V lost 2 bases and J lost 0; bases outside the gene matches: 7. CDR3 nucleotides: TGCGCCAGCAGCCAACCAGGACAGGCGGTCTCTGGGGCCAACGTCCTGACTTTC. This encodes CASSQPGQAVSGANVLTF.

The V call is TRBV7-8, the J call TRBJ2-7; TRBD2 matches 7 bases. This CDR3 region has 14 residues. Trimming removed 4 bases from V and 1 base from J; junction bases left unmatched: 4. The germline V gene encodes CDR1 SGHVS and CDR2 FQNEAQ. The CDR3 region has the DNA TGTGCCAGCAGCTCCCTGCGGGAGTCCTACGAGCAGTACTTC. It specifies CASSSLRESYEQYF.

As concerns this clone: Other DNA sequences in this specimen translate into the identical CDR3. The chain joins TRBV5-1 to TRBJ2-7; 12 nucleotides line up with TRBD1. CDR1 SGHRS and CDR2 YFSETQ come from the germline V gene. The CDR3 length is 15 residues. Trimming removed 3 bases from V and 6 bases from J; junction bases left unmatched: 7. CDR3 protein: CASSSTGTGGLEQYF. The CDR3 bases are TGCGCCAGCAGCTCAACCGGGACAGGGGGCCTCGAGCAGTACTTC.

The V gene is TRBV6-5, the J gene TRBJ1-4; D perhaps matches TRBD1 (6 bases). Germline V CDR1 and CDR2: MNHEY, SVGAGI. V shed 6 bases and J shed 12 bases, with 11 bases lying between them. This CDR3 is built from 11 residues. CDR3: CASRDTGQLFF. CDR3 sequence (DNA): TGTGCCAGCAGGGACACAGGGCAACTGTTTTTT.

The rearrangement links TRBV27 to TRBJ1-1; 9 bases align to TRBD1. The ends lost 5 bases at V and 4 bases at J; junction bases unmatched: 5. Germline V gene sequence: CDR1 MNHEY, CDR2 SMNVEV (reference sequence). The CDR3 covers 14 residues. CDR3 protein: CASSHGTGLTEAFF. CDR3 DNA sequence: TGTGCCAGCAGTCACGGGACAGGGCTCACTGAAGCTTTCTTT.

The J gene is TRBJ2-7, the V gene TRBV6-5; TRBD1 matches at 7 bases. This CDR3 is 16 amino acids long. CDR1 and CDR2 from the germline V gene are MNHEY and SVGAGI. V was pared by 0 bases and J by 1 base, with 6 bases of the junction left unmatched. The CDR3 region has the DNA TGTGCCAGCAGTTACTCGTCGGGACAGCAATCCTACGAGCAGTACTTC. Protein sequence: CASSYSSGQQSYEQYF.

The chain has TRBV5-4 and TRBJ1-2; D ambiguous. Germline assignment: CDR1 SGHNT and CDR2 YYREEE (reference sequence). The CDR3 extends over 18 amino acids. V lost 4 bases, J lost 4 bases, and 26 bases lay in between. CDR3 nucleotides: TGTGCCAGCAGCCCTAACCCCAGGCCCACGGAGCCCCTCTATGGCTACACCTTC. This codes for CASSPNPRPTEPLYGYTF.

The CDR3 sequence: CASSLLEAYPNEQFF. The CDR3 DNA reads TGTGCCAGCAGTTTACTCGAAGCCTATCCTAATGAGCAGTTCTTC. The chain combines TRBV27 with TRBJ2-1; D is undetermined. V lost 2 bases, J lost 7 bases, and 15 bases lay in between. The CDR3 loop spans 15 amino acids. The V gene's germline CDR1 is MNHEY and CDR2 SMNVEV (reference sequence).

This clone was recorded a few times. The V gene is TRBV10-3, the J gene TRBJ1-1, with unresolved D. Germline CDR1 is ENHRY and CDR2 is SYGVKD. The CDR3 is 12 residues long. Trimming removed 4 bases at V and 1 base at J, with 4 bases between. The DNA for the CDR3 is TGTGCCATCAGTGCTGAGAACACTGAAGCTTTCTTT. Translation: CAISAENTEAFF.

V usage is TRBV14 and J usage is TRBJ2-7; D could derive from TRBD1 or TRBD2 (5 bases each). Germline V gene sequence: CDR1 SGHDN, CDR2 FVKESK. The CDR3 runs 14 residues. Trimming stripped 4 bases from V and 3 bases from J, with 13 bases between. CDR3 DNA sequence: TGTGCCAGCAGCCCGGGACGTCAGATCTACGAGCAGTACTTC. Amino acid sequence: CASSPGRQIYEQYF. Together with reference TRBV14 and TRBJ2-7, the CDR3 gives the full variable domain: EAGVTQFPSHSVIEKGQTVTLRCDPISGHDNLYWYRRVMGKEIKFLLHFVKESKQDESGMPNNRFLAERTGGTYSTLKVQPAELEDSGVYFCASSPGRQIYEQYFGPGTRLTVT.

V is TRBV6-5 and J is TRBJ2-7; D remains unclear. V lost 2 bases and J lost 2, with 7 bases in between. This CDR3 is 13 amino acids long. The V gene's germline CDR1 is MNHEY and CDR2 SVGAGI. CDR3 DNA: TGTGCCAGCAGTTACGCAGCCACCTACGAGCAGTACTTC. Translation gives CASSYAATYEQYF.

The J gene is TRBJ2-7, the V gene TRBV6-5, with TRBD1 identical over 11 bases. Germline trimming cut 7 bases from V and 3 bases from J; bases unmatched to any gene: 2. The CDR3 runs 13 residues. Germline values: CDR1 MNHEY, CDR2 SVGAGI. The CDR3 here is CASIGTGGYEQYF. The CDR3 DNA reads as TGTGCCAGCATCGGGACAGGGGGCTACGAGCAGTACTTC.